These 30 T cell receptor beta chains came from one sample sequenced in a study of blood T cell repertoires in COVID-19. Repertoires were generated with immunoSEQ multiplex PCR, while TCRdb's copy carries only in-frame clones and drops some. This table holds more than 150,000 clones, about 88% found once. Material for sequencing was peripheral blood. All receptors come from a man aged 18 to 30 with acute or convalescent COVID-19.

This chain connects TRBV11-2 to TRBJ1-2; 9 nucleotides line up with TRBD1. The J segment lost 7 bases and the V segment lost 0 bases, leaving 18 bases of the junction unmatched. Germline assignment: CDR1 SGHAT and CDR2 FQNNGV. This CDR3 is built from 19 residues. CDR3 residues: CASSLDLKGQGPIGGGYTF. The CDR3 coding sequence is TGTGCCAGCAGCTTAGATCTAAAGGGACAGGGACCAATCGGGGGTGGCTACACCTTC.

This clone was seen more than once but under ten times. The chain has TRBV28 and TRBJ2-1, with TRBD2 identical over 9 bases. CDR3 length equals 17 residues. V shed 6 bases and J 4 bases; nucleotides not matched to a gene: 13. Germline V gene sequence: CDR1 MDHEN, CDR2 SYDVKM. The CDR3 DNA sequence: TGTGCCAGCAGGGAGTCTGAAGCGGGGGGCCGTTACAATGAGCAGTTCTTC. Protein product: CASRESEAGGRYNEQFF.

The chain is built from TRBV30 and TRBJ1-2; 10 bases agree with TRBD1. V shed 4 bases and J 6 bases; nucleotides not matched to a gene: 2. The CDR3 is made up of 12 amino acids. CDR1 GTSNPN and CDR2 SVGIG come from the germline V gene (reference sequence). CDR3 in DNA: TGTGCCTGGATGGGGACAGGGGATGGCTACACCTTC. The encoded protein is CAWMGTGDGYTF.

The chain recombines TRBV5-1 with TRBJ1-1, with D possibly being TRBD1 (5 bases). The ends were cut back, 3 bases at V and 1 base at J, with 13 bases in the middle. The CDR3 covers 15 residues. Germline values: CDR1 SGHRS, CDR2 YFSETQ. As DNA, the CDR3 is TGCGCCAGCAGCTGGACTCCGGGGGGGAACACTGAAGCTTTCTTT. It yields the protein CASSWTPGGNTEAFF.

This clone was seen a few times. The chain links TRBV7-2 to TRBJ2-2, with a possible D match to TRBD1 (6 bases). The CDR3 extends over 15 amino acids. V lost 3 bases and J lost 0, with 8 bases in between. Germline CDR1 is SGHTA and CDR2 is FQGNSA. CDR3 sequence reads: CASSFRQANTGELFF. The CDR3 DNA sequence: TGTGCCAGCAGCTTTAGACAGGCGAACACCGGGGAGCTGTTTTTT.

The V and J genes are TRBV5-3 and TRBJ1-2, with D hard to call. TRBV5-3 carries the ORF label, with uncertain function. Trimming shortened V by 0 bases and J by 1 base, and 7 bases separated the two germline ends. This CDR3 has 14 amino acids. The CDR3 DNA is TGTGCCAGAAGCTTGGGAGAATTTAACTATGGCTACACCTTC. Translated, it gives CARSLGEFNYGYTF.

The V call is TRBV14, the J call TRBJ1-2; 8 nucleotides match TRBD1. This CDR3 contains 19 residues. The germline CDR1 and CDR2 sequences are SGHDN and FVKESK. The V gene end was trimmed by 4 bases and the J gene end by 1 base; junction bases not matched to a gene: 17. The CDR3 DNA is TGTGCCAGCAGCCCCCTAGTAGGCAGGGGGCGGCATAATAACTATGGCTACACCTTC. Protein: CASSPLVGRGRHNNYGYTF.

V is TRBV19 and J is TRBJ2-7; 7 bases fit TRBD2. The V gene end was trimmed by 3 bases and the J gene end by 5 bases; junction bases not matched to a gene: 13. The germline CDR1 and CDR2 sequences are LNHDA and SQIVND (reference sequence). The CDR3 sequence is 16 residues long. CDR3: CASSIGPREGFHEQYF. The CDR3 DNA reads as TGTGCCAGTAGTATCGGGCCAAGGGAGGGTTTCCACGAGCAGTACTTC.

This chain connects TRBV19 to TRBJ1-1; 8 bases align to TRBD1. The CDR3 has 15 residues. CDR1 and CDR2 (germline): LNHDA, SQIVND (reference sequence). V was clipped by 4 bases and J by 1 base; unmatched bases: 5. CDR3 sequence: CASSTTGTGNTEAFF. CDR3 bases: TGTGCCAGTAGTACGACCGGGACAGGGAACACTGAAGCTTTCTTT.

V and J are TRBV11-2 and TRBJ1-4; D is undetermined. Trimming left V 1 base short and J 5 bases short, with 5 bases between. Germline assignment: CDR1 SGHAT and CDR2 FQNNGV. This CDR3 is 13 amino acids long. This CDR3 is CASSLVGNEKLFF. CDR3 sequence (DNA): TGTGCCAGCAGCTTAGTCGGGAATGAAAAACTGTTTTTT. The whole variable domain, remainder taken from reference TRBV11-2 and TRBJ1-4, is EAGVAQSPRYKIIEKRQSVAFWCNPISGHATLYWYQQILGQGPKLLIQFQNNGVVDDSQLPKDRFSAERLKGVDSTLKIQPAKLEDSAVYLCASSLVGNEKLFFGSGTQLSVL.

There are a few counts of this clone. This chain's CDR3 is CASSFGDSNEQFF. The CDR3 DNA sequence: TGTGCCAGCAGCTTCGGGGACAGCAATGAGCAGTTCTTC. The chain combines TRBV11-3 with TRBJ2-1, with TRBD1 identical over 7 bases. V was clipped by 3 bases and J by 6 bases; unmatched bases: 2. The germline gives CDR1 SGHNT, CDR2 YENEEA. The CDR3 totals 13 residues.

CDR3 loop: CASRTGWNTIYF. CDR3 bases: TGTGCCAGCCGGACAGGGTGGAACACCATATATTTT. The rearrangement joins TRBV28 to TRBJ1-3; 8 bases match TRBD1. V shed 8 bases and J 7 bases; nucleotides not matched to a gene: 4. CDR3 length: 12 residues. CDR1 MDHEN and CDR2 SYDVKM come from the germline V gene.

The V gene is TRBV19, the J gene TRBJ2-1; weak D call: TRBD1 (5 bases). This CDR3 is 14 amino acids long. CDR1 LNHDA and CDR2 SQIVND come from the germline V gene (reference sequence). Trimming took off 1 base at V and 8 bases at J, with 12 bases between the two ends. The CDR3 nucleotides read TGTGCCAGTAGTATAGCAAGCAGGGAATATGAGCAGTTCTTC. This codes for CASSIASREYEQFF.

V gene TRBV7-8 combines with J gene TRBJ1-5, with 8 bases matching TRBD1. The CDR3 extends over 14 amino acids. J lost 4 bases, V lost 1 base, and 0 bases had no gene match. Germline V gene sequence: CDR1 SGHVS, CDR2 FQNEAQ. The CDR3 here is CASSLGQGNQPQHF. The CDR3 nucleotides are TGTGCCAGCAGCTTAGGACAGGGGAATCAGCCCCAGCATTTT.

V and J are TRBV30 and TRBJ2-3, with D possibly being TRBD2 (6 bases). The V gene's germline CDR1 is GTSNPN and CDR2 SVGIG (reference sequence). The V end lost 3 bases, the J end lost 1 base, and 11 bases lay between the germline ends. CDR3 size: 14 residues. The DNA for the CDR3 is TGTGCCTGGAGAGTTGGAGGGGGCACAGATACGCAGTATTTT. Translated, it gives CAWRVGGGTDTQYF.

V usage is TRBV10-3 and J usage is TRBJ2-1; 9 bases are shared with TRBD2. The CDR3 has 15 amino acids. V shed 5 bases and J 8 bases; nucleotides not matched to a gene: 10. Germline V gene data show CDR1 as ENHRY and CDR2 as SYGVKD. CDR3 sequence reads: CAISSGLAVEDEQFF. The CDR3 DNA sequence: TGTGCCATCAGTTCGGGACTAGCAGTGGAGGATGAGCAGTTCTTC.

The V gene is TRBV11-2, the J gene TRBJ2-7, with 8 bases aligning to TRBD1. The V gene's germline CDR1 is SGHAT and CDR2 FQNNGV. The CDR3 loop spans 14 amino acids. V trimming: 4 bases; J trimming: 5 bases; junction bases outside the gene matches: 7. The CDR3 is CASSSTGGSDEQYF. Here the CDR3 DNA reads TGTGCCAGCAGCTCCACAGGGGGATCGGACGAGCAGTACTTC.

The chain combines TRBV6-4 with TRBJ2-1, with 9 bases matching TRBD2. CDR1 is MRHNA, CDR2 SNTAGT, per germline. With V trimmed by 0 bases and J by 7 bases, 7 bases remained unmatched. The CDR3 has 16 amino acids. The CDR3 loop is CASSDSVVAGANEQFF. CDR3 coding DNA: TGTGCCAGCAGTGACTCAGTGGTAGCGGGGGCAAATGAGCAGTTCTTC.

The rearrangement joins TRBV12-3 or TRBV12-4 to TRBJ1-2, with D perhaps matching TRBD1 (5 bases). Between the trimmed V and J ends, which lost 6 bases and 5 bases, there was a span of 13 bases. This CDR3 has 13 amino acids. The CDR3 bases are TGTGCCAGCAGCCCCGGCAGGGCGTATGGCTACACCTTC. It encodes CASSPGRAYGYTF.

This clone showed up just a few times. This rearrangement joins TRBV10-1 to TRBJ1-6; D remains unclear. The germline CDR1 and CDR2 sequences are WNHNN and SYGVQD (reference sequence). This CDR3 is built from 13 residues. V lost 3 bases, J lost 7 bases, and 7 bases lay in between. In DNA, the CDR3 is TGCGCCAGCAGTGACCAACTAAATTCACCCCTCCACTTT. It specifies CASSDQLNSPLHF.

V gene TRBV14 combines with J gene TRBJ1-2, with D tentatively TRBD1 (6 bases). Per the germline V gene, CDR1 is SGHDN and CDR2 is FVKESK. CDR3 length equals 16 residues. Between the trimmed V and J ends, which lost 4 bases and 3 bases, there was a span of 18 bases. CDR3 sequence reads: CASSPDPGHIDYGYTF. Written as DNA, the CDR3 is TGTGCCAGCAGCCCTGACCCGGGACATATAGACTATGGCTACACCTTC.

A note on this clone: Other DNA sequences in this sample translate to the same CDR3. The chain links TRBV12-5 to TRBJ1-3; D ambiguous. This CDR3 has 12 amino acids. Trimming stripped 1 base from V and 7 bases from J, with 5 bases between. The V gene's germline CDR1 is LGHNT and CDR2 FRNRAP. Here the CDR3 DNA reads TGTGCTAGTGGTTTGGCCCAGAACACCATATATTTT. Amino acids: CASGLAQNTIYF.

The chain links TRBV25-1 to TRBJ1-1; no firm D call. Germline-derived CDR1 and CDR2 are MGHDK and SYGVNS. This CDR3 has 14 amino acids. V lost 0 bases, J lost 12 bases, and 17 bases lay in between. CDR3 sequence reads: CASSEYVEGPETFF. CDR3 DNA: TGTGCCAGCAGTGAATATGTTGAGGGTCCAGAAACTTTCTTT.

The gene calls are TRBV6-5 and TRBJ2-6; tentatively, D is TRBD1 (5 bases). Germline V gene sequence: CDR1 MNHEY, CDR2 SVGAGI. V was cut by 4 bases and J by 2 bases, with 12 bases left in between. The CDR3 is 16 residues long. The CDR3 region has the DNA TGTGCCAGCAGTTCAAAAGGGGTTGCTGGGGCCAACGTCCTGACTTTC. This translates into CASSSKGVAGANVLTF.

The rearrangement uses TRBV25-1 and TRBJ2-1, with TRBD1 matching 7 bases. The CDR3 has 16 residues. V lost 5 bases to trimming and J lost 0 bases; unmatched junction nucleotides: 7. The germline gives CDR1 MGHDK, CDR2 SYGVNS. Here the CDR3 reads CASSSTGVRSYNEQFF. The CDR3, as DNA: TGTGCCAGCAGTAGCACAGGGGTCCGCTCCTACAATGAGCAGTTCTTC. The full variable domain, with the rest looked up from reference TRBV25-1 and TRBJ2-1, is EADIYQTPRYLVIGTGKKITLECSQTMGHDKMYWYQQDPGMELHLIHYSYGVNSTEKGDLSSESTVSRIRTEHFPLTLESARPSHTSQYLCASSSTGVRSYNEQFFGPGTRLTVL.

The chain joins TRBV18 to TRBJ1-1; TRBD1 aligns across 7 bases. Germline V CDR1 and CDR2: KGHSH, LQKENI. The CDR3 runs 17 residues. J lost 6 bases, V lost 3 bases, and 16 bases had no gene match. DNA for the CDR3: TGTGCCAGCTCACCCATGGAGGGCAGGGGGTACGCCCCTGAAGCTTTCTTT. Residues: CASSPMEGRGYAPEAFF.

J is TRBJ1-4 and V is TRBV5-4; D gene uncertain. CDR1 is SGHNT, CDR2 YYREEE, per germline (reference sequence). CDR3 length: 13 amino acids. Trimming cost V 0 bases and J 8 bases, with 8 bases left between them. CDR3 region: CASSLETGEKLFF. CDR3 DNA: TGTGCCAGCAGCTTGGAAACGGGGGAAAAACTGTTTTTT.

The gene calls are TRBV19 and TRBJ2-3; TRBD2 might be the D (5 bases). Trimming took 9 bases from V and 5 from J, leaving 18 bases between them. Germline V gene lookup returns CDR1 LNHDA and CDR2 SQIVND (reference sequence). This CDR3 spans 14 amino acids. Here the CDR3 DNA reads TGTGCCAGCAAAGGGATAGGACTGGGAGATACGCAGTATTTT. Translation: CASKGIGLGDTQYF.

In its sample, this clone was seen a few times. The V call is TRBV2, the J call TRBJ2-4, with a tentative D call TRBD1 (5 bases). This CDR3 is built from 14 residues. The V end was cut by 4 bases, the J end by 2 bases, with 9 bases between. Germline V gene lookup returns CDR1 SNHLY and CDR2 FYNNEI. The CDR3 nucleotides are TGTGCCAGCAGTGCCTCAGGGACCAAAAACATTCAGTACTTC. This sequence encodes CASSASGTKNIQYF. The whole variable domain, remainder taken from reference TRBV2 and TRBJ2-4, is EPEVTQTPSHQVTQMGQEVILRCVPISNHLYFYWYRQILGQKVEFLVSFYNNEISEKSEIFDDQFSVERPDGSNFTLKIRSTKLEDSAMYFCASSASGTKNIQYFGAGTRLSVL.

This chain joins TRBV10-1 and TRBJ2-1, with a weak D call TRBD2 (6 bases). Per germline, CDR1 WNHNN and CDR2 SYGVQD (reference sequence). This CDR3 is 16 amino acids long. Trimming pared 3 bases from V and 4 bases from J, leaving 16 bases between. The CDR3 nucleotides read TGCGCCAGCAGTGATGTATCGGGAGTGGATTACAATGAGCAGTTCTTC. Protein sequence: CASSDVSGVDYNEQFF.